The 22 T cell receptor beta chains reported below all come from one sample, sequenced in a study of T cell responses to AZD1222 COVID-19 vaccine. Here immunoSEQ multiplex PCR was the method, and the copy in TCRdb shows in-frame clones only, minus some. The sample lists 130,000 to 150,000 clones, around 88% occurring once. The input for sequencing was peripheral blood, taken on day 0 of AZD1222 vaccination. Receptor source: an adult in good health.

The rearrangement uses TRBV27 and TRBJ2-3, with 11 bases identical to TRBD1. Germline loops: CDR1 MNHEY, CDR2 SMNVEV (reference sequence). The CDR3 covers 17 residues. After removal of 4 bases from V and 3 bases from J, the junction contained 9 bases not matched to a gene. Written as DNA, the CDR3 is TGTGCCAGCAGTTCCCTCCGGACAGGGGGCTATACAGATACGCAGTATTTT. Encoded protein: CASSSLRTGGYTDTQYF.

The CDR3 DNA sequence: TGTGCCAGCAGATGGACAGTACAAGAGACCCAGTACTTC. Amino acid sequence: CASRWTVQETQYF. The chain has TRBV12-3 or TRBV12-4 and TRBJ2-5, with a possible D match to TRBD1 (6 bases). Trimming pared 6 bases from V and 2 bases from J, leaving 10 bases between. The CDR3 loop spans 13 amino acids.

V is TRBV6-2 or TRBV6-3 and J is TRBJ2-1; 13 nucleotides match TRBD2. The CDR3 has 17 amino acids. CDR1 is MNHEY, CDR2 SVGEGT, per germline. The J segment lost 5 bases and the V segment lost 0 bases, leaving 4 bases of the junction unmatched. CDR3 protein: CASSYSTSGRSNNEQFF. CDR3 DNA: TGTGCCAGCAGTTACTCGACTAGCGGGAGGTCCAACAATGAGCAGTTCTTC.

This clone has only a few counts. The V and J genes are TRBV9 and TRBJ2-1; 12 bases are shared with TRBD2. J lost 8 bases, V lost 5 bases, and 5 bases had no gene match. This CDR3 comprises 14 residues. Per the germline V gene, CDR1 is SGDLS and CDR2 is YYNGEE. The CDR3 sequence: CASSAGTSGYEQFF. Here the CDR3 DNA reads TGTGCCAGCAGTGCCGGGACTAGCGGGTATGAGCAGTTCTTC.

The chain has TRBV29-1 and TRBJ2-1; 16 bases are a match to TRBD2. This CDR3 spans 17 amino acids. V lost 3 bases to trimming and J lost 8 bases; unmatched junction nucleotides: 10. CDR1 and CDR2 (germline): SQVTM, ANQGSEA. The CDR3 here is CSVDPGLAGGPRDEQFF. The CDR3 DNA reads TGCAGCGTTGACCCGGGACTAGCGGGAGGGCCGAGGGATGAGCAGTTCTTC.

V and J are TRBV12-3 or TRBV12-4 and TRBJ2-7; D is unresolved. Trimming pared 3 bases from V and 2 bases from J, leaving 8 bases between. This CDR3 is 13 amino acids long. CDR3: CASSFRVTYEQYF. The CDR3 DNA reads TGTGCCAGCAGTTTTAGAGTTACCTACGAGCAGTACTTC.

The V and J genes are TRBV11-2 and TRBJ2-3, with D possibly being TRBD2 (5 bases). V lost 1 base, J lost 3 bases, and 14 bases lay in between. This CDR3 contains 16 residues. In germline, CDR1 is SGHAT, CDR2 FQNNGV. CDR3 DNA: TGTGCCAGCAGCTTAGGAGGCGGCCGGGAAACAGATACGCAGTATTTT. Its protein is CASSLGGGRETDTQYF. Complete variable domain (other parts from reference TRBV11-2 and TRBJ2-3): EAGVAQSPRYKIIEKRQSVAFWCNPISGHATLYWYQQILGQGPKLLIQFQNNGVVDDSQLPKDRFSAERLKGVDSTLKIQPAKLEDSAVYLCASSLGGGRETDTQYFGPGTRLTVL.

The V gene is TRBV12-5, the J gene TRBJ1-4; TRBD1 matches 9 bases. Germline-derived CDR1 and CDR2 are LGHNT and FRNRAP. The CDR3 runs 14 residues. V gave up 5 bases and J gave up 8 bases; unmatched junction bases: 6. CDR3 sequence (DNA): TGTGCTAGTGGTCTCGCCGGGACAGGGGAAAAACTGTTTTTT. Protein product: CASGLAGTGEKLFF.

V is TRBV6-5 and J is TRBJ1-4; D gene uncertain. The CDR3 is 13 residues long. CDR1 MNHEY and CDR2 SVGAGI come from the germline V gene. V lost 7 bases and J 1 base, leaving 7 bases between the germline ends. CDR3 sequence (DNA): TGTGCCAGCAAGAAGATAACTAATGAAAAACTGTTTTTT. Translating it yields CASKKITNEKLFF.

The sample holds one count of this clone. V gene TRBV7-2 combines with J gene TRBJ1-2; D not certain. The CDR3 totals 13 residues. The germline V gene encodes CDR1 SGHTA and CDR2 FQGNSA. V dropped 7 bases and J dropped 8 bases, with 17 bases sitting between them. For the CDR3, the DNA is TGTGCCAGCACCCCATTCGGAGCCAGAGGCTACACCTTC. This encodes CASTPFGARGYTF.

The chain is built from TRBV4-2 and TRBJ1-3; D remains ambiguous. This CDR3 is built from 13 residues. Trimming removed 1 base from V and 2 bases from J, with 3 bases in between. CDR1 is LGHNA and CDR2 is YNFKEQ in the germline V gene. For the CDR3, the DNA is TGTGCCAGCAGCCAAGTCCCTGGAAACACCATATATTTT. Translated, it gives CASSQVPGNTIYF.

The chain employs TRBV4-3 and TRBJ2-7; tentative D call: TRBD2 (6 bases). Trimming removed 0 bases from V and 4 bases from J, with 16 bases in between. The germline V gene has CDR1 LGHNA and CDR2 YSLEER. This CDR3 has 16 residues. CDR3 region: CASSQDLARLGYEQYF. In nucleotides, the CDR3 is TGCGCCAGCAGCCAAGATCTGGCGAGACTAGGGTACGAGCAGTACTTC.

The CDR3 loop is CASSLTGLETQYF. The CDR3 DNA is TGCGCCAGCAGCTTGACGGGGCTGGAGACCCAGTACTTC. The genes are TRBV5-1 and TRBJ2-5; D is tentatively TRBD1 or TRBD2 (5 bases each). Between the trimmed V and J ends, which lost 1 base and 5 bases, there was a span of 9 bases. CDR3 length: 13 amino acids. Germline loops: CDR1 SGHRS, CDR2 YFSETQ.

The rearrangement links TRBV19 to TRBJ2-7, with TRBD2 identical over 7 bases. V shed 5 bases, J shed 4 bases, and the junction held 11 bases outside the gene matches. Germline CDR1 is LNHDA and CDR2 is SQIVND (reference sequence). This CDR3 has 15 amino acids. The CDR3 sequence is CASSLRPAGNYEQYF. DNA for the CDR3: TGTGCCAGTAGTCTTCGTCCAGCGGGGAATTACGAGCAGTACTTC.

This clone has more than one count but fewer than ten. Here the CDR3 DNA reads TGTGCCAGCAGTTCCCACAGGGGGCGCGGCTATGGCTACACCTTC. Translating gives CASSSHRGRGYGYTF. V gene TRBV28 combines with J gene TRBJ1-2; TRBD1 matches 9 bases. J gave up 4 bases and V 4 bases, and 7 bases lay outside the gene matches. The germline gives CDR1 MDHEN, CDR2 SYDVKM. The length of the CDR3 is 15 residues.

The chain employs TRBV11-3 and TRBJ1-2, with D maybe TRBD1 (6 bases). V shed 5 bases and J shed 1 base, with 14 bases lying between them. The CDR3 runs 15 residues. Germline V gives CDR1 SGHNT, CDR2 YENEEA. CDR3 in DNA: TGTGCCAGCAGCCATACGTGGGACAATAACTATGGCTACACCTTC. Its protein product is CASSHTWDNNYGYTF. Using reference TRBV11-3 and TRBJ1-2 for the parts outside the CDR3, the full variable domain is EAGVVQSPRYKIIEKKQPVAFWCNPISGHNTLYWYLQNLGQGPELLIRYENEEAVDDSQLPKDRFSAERLKGVDSTLKIQPAELGDSAVYLCASSHTWDNNYGYTFGSGTRLTVV.

This clone came up a few times. The genes are TRBV6-5 and TRBJ2-1; D possibly uses TRBD1 or TRBD2 (6 bases each). V was trimmed by 2 bases and J by 8 bases, leaving 16 bases between them. Germline V gene data show CDR1 as MNHEY and CDR2 as SVGAGI. The CDR3 is 15 amino acids. The CDR3 nucleotides are TGTGCCAGCAGTTACAAGGGGGGCTTGATCGATGAGCAGTTCTTC. It translates to CASSYKGGLIDEQFF.

The chain joins TRBV19 to TRBJ2-3; D is unresolved. Trimming pared 1 base from V and 1 base from J, leaving 9 bases between. The CDR3 consists of 15 residues. Looked up from germline, CDR1 is LNHDA and CDR2 is SQIVND (reference sequence). This CDR3 is CASSIVTQRTDTQYF. The CDR3 coding sequence is TGTGCCAGTAGTATAGTGACACAGCGCACAGATACGCAGTATTTT. The whole variable domain, remainder taken from reference TRBV19 and TRBJ2-3, is DGGITQSPKYLFRKEGQNVTLSCEQNLNHDAMYWYRQDPGQGLRLIYYSQIVNDFQKGDIAEGYSVSREKKESFPLTVTSAQKNPTAFYLCASSIVTQRTDTQYFGPGTRLTVL.

This chain connects TRBV5-1 to TRBJ2-1, with D possibly being TRBD2 (5 bases). Trimming cost V 1 base and J 2 bases, with 13 bases left between them. The CDR3 spans 16 residues. Germline CDR1 and CDR2: SGHRS and YFSETQ. The CDR3 sequence: CASSLLVGVTYNEQFF. In DNA, the CDR3 is TGCGCCAGCAGCTTGTTGGTGGGAGTGACCTACAATGAGCAGTTCTTC. Drawing the rest from reference TRBV5-1 and TRBJ2-1, the complete variable domain is KAGVTQTPRYLIKTRGQQVTLSCSPISGHRSVSWYQQTPGQGLQFLFEYFSETQRNKGNFPGRFSGRQFSNSRSEMNVSTLELGDSALYLCASSLLVGVTYNEQFFGPGTRLTVL.

V usage is TRBV11-3 and J usage is TRBJ2-7; D is perhaps TRBD1 (5 bases). The V end lost 4 bases, the J end lost 0 bases, and 13 bases lay between the germline ends. Germline V gives CDR1 SGHNT, CDR2 YENEEA. CDR3 length: 15 amino acids. In DNA form, the CDR3 reads TGTGCCAGCAGCTCCCGAACCGACAGCTCCTACGAGCAGTACTTC. Protein: CASSSRTDSSYEQYF.

The rearrangement joins TRBV7-2 to TRBJ2-7; 8 bases match TRBD1. The CDR3 extends over 16 amino acids. V dropped 4 bases and J dropped 0; count of bases not matched to a gene: 8. Germline V CDR1 and CDR2: SGHTA, FQGNSA. The CDR3 sequence is CASSSPRGRDSYEQYF. CDR3 bases: TGTGCCAGCAGCTCACCCAGGGGGCGGGACTCCTACGAGCAGTACTTC.

The V and J genes are TRBV10-3 and TRBJ2-7; 12 bases are shared with TRBD2. From germline, CDR1 is ENHRY and CDR2 SYGVKD. This CDR3 has 15 residues. V gave up 10 bases and J gave up 6 bases; unmatched junction bases: 13. This chain's CDR3 is CATSTSGSYQAEQYF. As DNA, the CDR3 is TGTGCCACCTCGACTAGCGGGAGTTACCAAGCCGAGCAGTACTTC.